The 25 T cell receptor beta chains below all came from one sample that was sequenced in a study of blood T cell repertoires in COVID-19. The table came from immunoSEQ multiplex PCR; TCRdb's copy has only in-frame clones and leaves some out. Among 410,000 or so clones listed, roughly 85% were seen once. The specimen sequenced was peripheral blood. The receptors stem from a woman aged 25-40 years with active or convalescent COVID-19.

The chain recombines TRBV29-1 with TRBJ2-2; D may be TRBD2 (5 bases). The germline V and J ends were trimmed by 1 base and 4 bases, with 10 bases remaining between them. The germline V gene encodes CDR1 SQVTM and CDR2 ANQGSEA. The CDR3 length is 14 residues. The CDR3 sequence is CSVEGVGSTGELFF. In DNA form, the CDR3 reads TGCAGCGTTGAAGGAGTGGGGAGCACCGGGGAGCTGTTTTTT.

The J gene is TRBJ2-5, the V gene TRBV6-5, with TRBD2 as a possible D gene (6 bases). Trimming removed 7 bases at V and 4 bases at J, with 19 bases between. The CDR3 contains 15 residues. CDR1 is MNHEY, CDR2 SVGAGI, per germline. CDR3 in amino acids: CASTVAVLGVETQYF. The CDR3 coding sequence is TGTGCCAGCACCGTAGCGGTCCTAGGCGTAGAGACCCAGTACTTC.

The chain carries TRBV5-5 and TRBJ1-4; possibly TRBD1 for D (5 bases). V dropped 0 bases and J dropped 7 bases, with 10 bases sitting between them. Germline V gene data show CDR1 as SGHKS and CDR2 as YYEKEE (reference sequence). This CDR3 contains 14 residues. CDR3 sequence: CASSLVGRTEKLFF. CDR3 nucleotides: TGTGCCAGCAGCTTGGTGGGGCGAACTGAAAAACTGTTTTTT.

This clone was observed once. The chain combines TRBV27 with TRBJ1-2, with 9 bases that match TRBD1. The J segment lost 7 bases and the V segment lost 5 bases, leaving 8 bases of the junction unmatched. The CDR3 has 14 residues. Germline V lookup: CDR1 MNHEY, CDR2 SMNVEV (reference sequence). In DNA, the CDR3 is TGTGCCAGCAGTCCGGACAGGGGTTTAGGTGGCTACACCTTC. Its protein is CASSPDRGLGGYTF.

The chain joins TRBV19 to TRBJ1-5, with 10 bases aligning to TRBD1. The germline V gene has CDR1 LNHDA and CDR2 SQIVND (reference sequence). The CDR3 length is 17 residues. The V and J ends lost 4 bases and 1 base, in that order; junction bases with no gene match: 7. The CDR3 loop reads CASSTSTGGASNQPQHF. In DNA form, the CDR3 reads TGTGCCAGTAGTACTTCGACAGGGGGCGCGAGCAATCAGCCCCAGCATTTT.

This clone was picked up one time. This chain links TRBV4-1 with TRBJ2-1, with 9 bases that match TRBD2. The CDR3 is 17 residues long. Trimming took 1 base from V and 3 from J; bases not matched to a gene: 7. Germline V gene sequence: CDR1 MGHRA, CDR2 YSYEKL. The CDR3 sequence is CASSQAPAGGLYNEQFF. Here the CDR3 DNA reads TGCGCCAGCAGCCAAGCCCCAGCGGGAGGTCTCTACAATGAGCAGTTCTTC.

The chain recombines TRBV2 with TRBJ1-5, with a weak D call TRBD1 (5 bases). The CDR3 loop spans 15 amino acids. CDR1 and CDR2 (germline): SNHLY, FYNNEI. V lost 3 bases, J lost 3 bases, and 12 bases lay in between. The CDR3 loop reads CASSDDSNDNQPQHF. As DNA, the CDR3 is TGTGCCAGCAGTGATGACAGTAATGACAATCAGCCCCAGCATTTT.

This clone was seen only once. The CDR3 DNA reads TGCGCCACCCGTGGCTCAGGAAAGAACACTGAAGCTTTCTTT. Protein: CATRGSGKNTEAFF. V and J are TRBV5-1 and TRBJ1-1, with D unresolved. The CDR3 covers 14 residues. Looked up from germline, CDR1 is SGHRS and CDR2 is YFSETQ. V lost 9 bases and J 1 base, leaving 16 bases between the germline ends.

The J gene is TRBJ2-3, the V gene TRBV6-2 or TRBV6-3, with 7 bases identical to TRBD2. With 6 bases clipped from V and 1 base from J, the junction kept 13 bases outside the gene matches. Looked up from germline, CDR1 is MNHEY and CDR2 is SVGEGT. The CDR3 is 17 amino acids. The CDR3 sequence is CASRPLAVTGGTDTQYF. The CDR3 DNA sequence: TGTGCCAGCAGGCCTCTAGCGGTAACCGGGGGCACAGATACGCAGTATTTT.

The genes are TRBV9 and TRBJ1-1; TRBD1 agrees at 10 bases. Germline V gives CDR1 SGDLS, CDR2 YYNGEE. After removal of 3 bases from V and 3 bases from J, the junction contained 5 bases not matched to a gene. The CDR3 consists of 15 residues. The CDR3 here is CASSAWTGGDTEAFF. The CDR3 nucleotides read TGTGCCAGCAGCGCCTGGACAGGGGGGGACACTGAAGCTTTCTTT. The full variable domain, completed using reference TRBV9 and TRBJ1-1, is DSGVTQTPKHLITATGQRVTLRCSPRSGDLSVYWYQQSLDQGLQFLIQYYNGEERAKGNILERFSAQQFPDLHSELNLSSLELGDSALYFCASSAWTGGDTEAFFGQGTRLTVV.

The chain recombines TRBV7-2 with TRBJ2-2; 10 nucleotides line up with TRBD2. CDR1 and CDR2 (germline): SGHTA, FQGNSA. CDR3 size: 17 residues. After removal of 1 base from V and 7 bases from J, the junction contained 9 bases not matched to a gene. CDR3 DNA: TGTGCCAGCAGCTTAGATCGAACTAGCGGGATGGTCGGGGAGCTGTTTTTT. Its translation is CASSLDRTSGMVGELFF.

V usage is TRBV6-4 and J usage is TRBJ2-3, with 7 bases aligning to TRBD2. Trimming removed 3 bases from V and 2 bases from J; junction bases left unmatched: 8. The CDR3 is 16 residues long. The germline V gene has CDR1 MRHNA and CDR2 SNTAGT. DNA of the CDR3: TGTGCCAGCAGTGATCGGGCGGGAGCATCCACAGATACGCAGTATTTT. It codes for CASSDRAGASTDTQYF.

V usage is TRBV5-1 and J usage is TRBJ1-4, with D unclear. Germline V gene lookup returns CDR1 SGHRS and CDR2 YFSETQ. Trimming shortened V by 0 bases and J by 3 bases, and 9 bases separated the two germline ends. The CDR3 is made up of 15 amino acids. The CDR3 reads CASSLGGSSNEKLFF. The CDR3 DNA reads as TGCGCCAGCAGCTTGGGCGGCAGCTCTAATGAAAAACTGTTTTTT.

J is TRBJ1-2 and V is TRBV6-5, with 7 bases fitting TRBD1. The germline V gene encodes CDR1 MNHEY and CDR2 SVGAGI. Trimming removed 2 bases from V and 8 bases from J; junction bases left unmatched: 11. The CDR3 totals 15 residues. The CDR3 here is CASSYAGTAPEGYTF. For the CDR3, the DNA is TGTGCCAGCAGTTACGCAGGGACAGCCCCTGAGGGCTACACCTTC.

The V gene is TRBV30, the J gene TRBJ1-4, with D unresolved. From germline, CDR1 is GTSNPN and CDR2 SVGIG (reference sequence). The CDR3 is 19 residues long. Trimming took off 0 bases at V and 1 base at J, with 21 bases between the two ends. Here the CDR3 DNA reads TGTGCCTGGAGTGTACTACGGACTCCGGATTTTGGAACTAATGAAAAACTGTTTTTT. It translates to CAWSVLRTPDFGTNEKLFF.

The gene calls are TRBV30 and TRBJ2-3, with D possibly being TRBD2 (6 bases). Germline values: CDR1 GTSNPN, CDR2 SVGIG (reference sequence). V shed 0 bases and J shed 0 bases, with 13 bases lying between them. The CDR3 is 16 amino acids. CDR3 DNA sequence: TGTGCCTGGAGTGTACGGTCTGGGGGGAGCACAGATACGCAGTATTTT. Translating gives CAWSVRSGGSTDTQYF.

The chain joins TRBV19 to TRBJ2-4; possible D gene TRBD2, 6 bases. Germline CDR1 LNHDA, CDR2 SQIVND (reference sequence). The CDR3 extends over 16 amino acids. V lost 1 base and J 1 base, leaving 11 bases between the germline ends. This CDR3 reads CASSIGAGTAKNIQYF. The DNA of the CDR3 is TGTGCCAGTAGTATAGGTGCGGGAACCGCCAAAAACATTCAGTACTTC.

This clone was detected a few times. The gene calls are TRBV5-1 and TRBJ2-7; a possible D gene is TRBD2 (5 bases). The CDR3 extends over 15 amino acids. Germline CDR1 and CDR2: SGHRS and YFSETQ. V was shortened by 1 base and J by 2 bases, with 13 bases between the two germline ends. The CDR3 protein is CASSLRDSTTYEQYF. In DNA form, the CDR3 reads TGCGCCAGCAGCTTGCGGGATTCAACTACCTACGAGCAGTACTTC.

This clone turned up a few times. The V gene is TRBV3-1 (or the pseudogene TRBV3-2), the J gene TRBJ2-7, with 8 bases lining up with TRBD2. The CDR3 runs 13 residues. CDR1 and CDR2 from the germline V gene are LGHDT and YNNKEL (reference sequence). V trimming: 8 bases; J trimming: 11 bases; junction bases outside the gene matches: 14. The CDR3 sequence: CASRLGSGGPKYF. The CDR3 DNA sequence: TGTGCCAGCCGGCTGGGATCGGGAGGGCCGAAGTACTTC.

The chain is built from TRBV18 and TRBJ1-4; no clear D gene. This CDR3 is 17 amino acids long. The germline V gene encodes CDR1 KGHSH and CDR2 LQKENI. V lost 0 bases and J 8 bases, leaving 19 bases between the germline ends. The CDR3 DNA sequence: TGTGCCAGCTCACCACCCAATACGGCCGGGAGGGCCGAAAAACTGTTTTTT. Protein product: CASSPPNTAGRAEKLFF.

The chain links TRBV6-5 to TRBJ1-6; 7 bases fit TRBD1. This CDR3 has 14 residues. Germline V gene sequence: CDR1 MNHEY, CDR2 SVGAGI. V dropped 4 bases and J dropped 7; count of bases not matched to a gene: 4. The CDR3 nucleotides are TGTGCCAGCAGTTGGTCACAGGGGAATTCACCCCTCCACTTT. This codes for CASSWSQGNSPLHF.

The chain joins TRBV3-1 (or the pseudogene TRBV3-2) to TRBJ2-5; 12 positions agree with TRBD2. The CDR3 length is 15 residues. From germline, CDR1 is LGHDT and CDR2 YNNKEL (reference sequence). The V and J ends lost 5 bases and 5 bases, in that order; junction bases with no gene match: 6. CDR3 protein: CASSLDGLAGETQYF. CDR3 DNA sequence: TGTGCCAGCAGCTTAGACGGACTAGCGGGGGAGACCCAGTACTTC.

The chain couples TRBV7-9 to TRBJ1-2; perhaps TRBD1 as D (5 bases). The CDR3 runs to 15 residues. V was trimmed by 0 bases and J by 6 bases, leaving 14 bases between them. In germline, CDR1 is SEHNR, CDR2 FQNEAQ (reference sequence). The CDR3 coding sequence is TGTGCCAGCAGCTTAGCTGCAGGGTATTTGAATGGCTACACCTTC. As protein: CASSLAAGYLNGYTF.

The chain uses TRBV10-3 and TRBJ2-7, with TRBD2 as a possible D gene (5 bases). Germline values: CDR1 ENHRY, CDR2 SYGVKD. The V end was cut by 11 bases, the J end by 2 bases, with 31 bases between. The CDR3 consists of 18 residues. The CDR3 DNA follows: TGTGCCGCGATTGGGAGTCATAATCTCGAGAGGATCCCCTACGAGCAGTACTTC. Its protein is CAAIGSHNLERIPYEQYF.

This chain joins TRBV5-1 and TRBJ1-2, with 9 positions matching TRBD1. Germline CDR1 is SGHRS and CDR2 is YFSETQ. V trimming: 7 bases; J trimming: 3 bases; junction bases outside the gene matches: 7. The CDR3 is 14 amino acids. The CDR3 protein is CASSRTGEDYGYTF. Here the CDR3 DNA reads TGCGCCAGCTCACGGACAGGGGAGGACTATGGCTACACCTTC.